This record covers a single TCR beta chain. These data belong to a study of blood T cells in healthy people across ages. Alongside a J-beta primer mix, a sample-barcoded 5' primer served in a second PCR lasting about 7 to 12 cycles. TCRdb called the 5' RACE reads again in MiXCR, with one record for every CDR3 protein. The data show roughly 410,000 distinct CDR3 sequences, with more than 45% seen just once and around 49% held by the top ten. Germline V gene lookup returns CDR1 SGHTA and CDR2 FQGNSA. Trimming cost V 6 bases and J 6 bases; bases outside gene matches: 11. The CDR3 is made up of 14 amino acids.

The rearrangement joins TRBV7-2 to TRBJ2-7; TRBD1 agrees at 7 bases. Sequences were obtained from blood. This TCR was sampled from a man in his sixties in good health. CDR3 protein: CASSLQGRRGEQYF. In nucleotides, the CDR3 is TGTGCCAGCAGTCTACAGGGGCGCAGGGGCGAGCAGTACTTC. The full variable domain, in which reference TRBV7-2 and TRBJ2-7 provide the parts outside the CDR3, is GAGVSQSPSNKVTEKGKDVELRCDPISGHTALYWYRQSLGQGLEFLIYFQGNSAPDKSGLPSDRFSAERTGGSVSTLTIQRTQQEDSAVYLCASSLQGRRGEQYFGPGTRLTVT.